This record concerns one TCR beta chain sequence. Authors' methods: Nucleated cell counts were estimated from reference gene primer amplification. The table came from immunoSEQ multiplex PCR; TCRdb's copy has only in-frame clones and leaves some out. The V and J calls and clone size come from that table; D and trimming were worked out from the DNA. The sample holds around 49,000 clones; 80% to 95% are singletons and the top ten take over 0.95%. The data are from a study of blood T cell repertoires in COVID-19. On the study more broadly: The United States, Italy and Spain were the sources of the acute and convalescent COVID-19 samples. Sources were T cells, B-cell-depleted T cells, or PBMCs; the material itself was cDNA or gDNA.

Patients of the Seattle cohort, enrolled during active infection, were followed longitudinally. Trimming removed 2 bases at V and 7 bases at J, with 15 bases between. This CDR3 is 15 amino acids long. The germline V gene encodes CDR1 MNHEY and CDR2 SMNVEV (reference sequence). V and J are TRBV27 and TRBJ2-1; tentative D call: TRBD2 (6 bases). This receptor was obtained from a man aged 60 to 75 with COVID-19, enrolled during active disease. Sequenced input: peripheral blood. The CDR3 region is CASSLSGLSRNEQFF. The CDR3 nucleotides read TGTGCCAGCAGTTTAAGTGGACTAAGCCGTAATGAGCAGTTCTTC.